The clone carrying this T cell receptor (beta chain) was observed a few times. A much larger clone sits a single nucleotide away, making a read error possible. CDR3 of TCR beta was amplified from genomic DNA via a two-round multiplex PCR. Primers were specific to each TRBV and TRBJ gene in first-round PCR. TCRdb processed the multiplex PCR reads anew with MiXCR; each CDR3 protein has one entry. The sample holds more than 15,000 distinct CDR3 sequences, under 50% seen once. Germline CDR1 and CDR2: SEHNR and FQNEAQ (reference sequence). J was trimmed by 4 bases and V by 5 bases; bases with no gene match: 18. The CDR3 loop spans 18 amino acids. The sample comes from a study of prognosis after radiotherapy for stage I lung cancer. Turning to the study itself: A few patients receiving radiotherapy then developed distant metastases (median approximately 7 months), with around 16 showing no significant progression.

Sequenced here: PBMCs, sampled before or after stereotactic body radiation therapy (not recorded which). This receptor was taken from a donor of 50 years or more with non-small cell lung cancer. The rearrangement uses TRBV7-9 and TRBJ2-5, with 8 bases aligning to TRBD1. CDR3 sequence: CASSRVIDLDRVGETQYF. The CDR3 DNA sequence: TGTGCCAGCAGCCGAGTGATTGACCTGGACAGGGTAGGAGAGACCCAGTACTTC. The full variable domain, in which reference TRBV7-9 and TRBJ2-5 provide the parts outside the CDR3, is DTGVSQNPRHKITKRGQNVTFRCDPISEHNRLYWYRQTLGQGPEFLTYFQNEAQLEKSRLLSDRFSAERPKGSFSTLEIQRTEQGDSAMYLCASSRVIDLDRVGETQYFGPGTRLLVL.